This entry lists 8 T cell receptor beta chains sequenced from one sample in a study of cytomegalovirus exposure and HLA in healthy donors. The table came from immunoSEQ multiplex PCR; TCRdb's copy has only in-frame clones and leaves some out. The data contain 55,000 to 80,000 clones, more than 85% of them singletons. Sequences were obtained from PBMCs. These TCRs come from a young woman in good health and CMV-seropositive.

The gene calls are TRBV6-6 and TRBJ1-5; D gene ambiguous. CDR1 is MNHNY and CDR2 is SVGAGI in the germline V gene (reference sequence). This CDR3 contains 14 residues. The V end lost 2 bases, the J end lost 9 bases, and 14 bases lay between the germline ends. The CDR3 spells CASSYVRSGGPQHF. CDR3 coding DNA: TGTGCCAGCAGTTACGTTCGGTCCGGAGGGCCCCAGCATTTT.

This chain connects TRBV4-3 to TRBJ1-1; a possible D gene is TRBD1 (5 bases). CDR1 and CDR2 from the germline V gene are LGHNA and YSLEER. Trimming removed 5 bases at V and 5 bases at J, with 15 bases between. The CDR3 covers 14 residues. CDR3 sequence reads: CASSLGDLRTEAFF. DNA of the CDR3: TGCGCCAGCAGCTTGGGGGACTTGAGGACTGAAGCTTTCTTT.

The genes are TRBV9 and TRBJ1-4; 10 positions match TRBD1. The trim removed 3 bases at V and 5 bases at J, leaving 4 bases unmatched. The CDR3 length is 15 residues. Per the germline V gene, CDR1 is SGDLS and CDR2 is YYNGEE. The CDR3 DNA is TGTGCCAGCAGCGGAAGGACAGGGGGAAATGAAAAACTGTTTTTT. Protein product: CASSGRTGGNEKLFF.

This rearrangement joins TRBV6-5 to TRBJ2-7; 9 bases map to TRBD1. Trimming cost V 2 bases and J 5 bases; bases outside gene matches: 7. The CDR3 sequence is 15 residues long. Germline lookup yields CDR1 MNHEY and CDR2 SVGAGI. CDR3 in DNA: TGTGCCAGCAGTTACCCTGGACAGGGGAAGCACGAGCAGTACTTC. Its protein is CASSYPGQGKHEQYF.

V is TRBV4-2 and J is TRBJ2-1; D unclear. Germline values: CDR1 LGHNA, CDR2 YNFKEQ. V was cut by 2 bases and J by 6 bases, with 14 bases left in between. This CDR3 region has 15 residues. The CDR3 protein is CASSQRASPPNEQFF. The DNA of the CDR3 is TGTGCCAGCAGCCAACGCGCCTCCCCACCCAATGAGCAGTTCTTC.

The genes are TRBV10-3 and TRBJ2-2; TRBD2 aligns across 8 bases. CDR1 is ENHRY and CDR2 is SYGVKD in the germline V gene. Trimming removed 10 bases from V and 6 bases from J; junction bases left unmatched: 7. This CDR3 spans 13 amino acids. CDR3 residues: CANSGDWAGELFF. In DNA, the CDR3 is TGTGCCAATAGCGGGGATTGGGCCGGGGAGCTGTTTTTT.

This clone appeared once. The V gene is TRBV29-1, the J gene TRBJ2-7; D is unclear. V lost 4 bases and J lost 6, with 19 bases in between. Germline V CDR1 and CDR2: SQVTM, ANQGSEA. The CDR3 totals 14 residues. The CDR3 loop is CSVVRPPGFIEQYF. As DNA, the CDR3 is TGCAGCGTTGTTCGCCCCCCAGGATTTATCGAGCAGTACTTC.

This sequence joins TRBV7-9 and TRBJ1-1; D is undetermined. V lost 5 bases and J 1 base, leaving 14 bases between the germline ends. Germline CDR1 is SEHNR and CDR2 is FQNEAQ (reference sequence). The CDR3 is made up of 15 amino acids. CDR3 amino acids: CASSPPGQQNTEAFF. The CDR3 nucleotides read TGTGCCAGCAGCCCCCCGGGTCAGCAGAACACTGAAGCTTTCTTT.